A single sample is the source of the 13 T cell receptor beta chains below, sequenced in a study of tumor-infiltrating lymphocytes in primary liver carcinoma. They got blood RNA out of unsorted whole blood and also pulled out germline DNA. Making TCR beta cDNA involved approximately 530 ng total RNA and a constant-region primer. Three-round nested multiplex PCR performed with slightly modified ARM-PCR produced the TCR beta libraries. The opening two PCR rounds, approximately 10 cycles each, paired TRBV1-TRBV30 forward primers with a C-beta reverse primer. TCRdb ran MiXCR on the multiplex PCR reads and lists one entry per CDR3 protein. The sample lists around 210,000 distinct CDR3 sequences, 65% seen once, with 5.5% to 9% in the top ten. Source material: peripheral blood. The receptor source for this set is a woman aged 55-70 years with primary liver carcinoma and hepatitis B virus infection.

Of note for this clonotype: A read error may be the cause here, since a much bigger clone is one base away. The gene calls are TRBV6-5 and TRBJ1-2, with D unclear. Germline V gene data show CDR1 as MNHEY and CDR2 as SVGAGI. This CDR3 spans 12 amino acids. The DNA of the CDR3 is TGTGCCAGCAGCGGGAACTCCTATGACTACACCTTC. Protein product: CASSGNSYDYTF.

With respect to this clonotype: This sequence may be a read error, since a much larger clone differs from it by one base. The CDR3 bases are TGTGCCATCACGAGAGGGACAGCTGTGAACACTGAAGCTTTCTTT. It yields the protein CAITRGTAVNTEAFF. The chain carries TRBV10-3 and TRBJ1-1; 7 bases agree with TRBD1. Looked up from germline, CDR1 is ENHRY and CDR2 is SYGVKD. The junction had 8 bases not matched to a gene; V was cut back by 7 bases and J by 0 bases. The CDR3 is 15 residues long.

This chain connects TRBV29-1 to TRBJ2-5; D assignment may be TRBD1 or TRBD2 (7 bases each). Between the trimmed V and J ends, which lost 4 bases and 11 bases, there was a span of 23 bases. The CDR3 has 14 residues. CDR1 and CDR2 (germline): SQVTM, ANQGSEA. The DNA for the CDR3 is TGCAGCGTTGGACAGGGAGGGCTTTGGGAGATTCAGTACTTC. Translation gives CSVGQGGLWEIQYF.

For this clonotype: The DNA is left out, because the CDR3 cannot be placed on it with certainty; the CDR3 is given as TCRdb lists it. This chain joins TRBV6-6 and TRBJ2-1; the table gives TRBD1 as D, unverified against the DNA. Germline CDR1 is MNHNY and CDR2 is SVGAGI (reference sequence). The CDR3 length is 14 residues, termini included. The chain's CDR3 is CASTVGRGANEHFF.

Remarks on this clonotype: A read error may explain this, as a much larger clone is one base away. The V call is TRBV4-1, the J call TRBJ2-5, with D perhaps being TRBD1 or TRBD2 (5 bases each). V shed 3 bases and J shed 7 bases, with 18 bases lying between them. CDR3 size: 15 residues. Germline CDR1 is MGHRA and CDR2 is YSYEKL. The CDR3 loop is CASSQTLGVPGTQYF. CDR3 sequence (DNA): TGCGCCAGCAGCCAGACGTTGGGGGTCCCAGGGACCCAGTACTTC.

This chain links TRBV7-9 with TRBJ2-5, with TRBD2 matching over 8 bases. This CDR3 has 14 amino acids. V was pared by 5 bases and J by 5 bases, with 7 bases of the junction left unmatched. The germline CDR1 and CDR2 sequences are SEHNR and FQNEAQ (reference sequence). In nucleotides, the CDR3 is TGTGCCAGCAGCCCACTAGCGGCGGGGGAGACCCAGTACTTC. Translation: CASSPLAAGETQYF.

The rearrangement uses TRBV4-2 and TRBJ2-3; 11 bases line up with TRBD2. Germline V gives CDR1 LGHNA, CDR2 YNFKEQ. After removal of 4 bases from V and 6 bases from J, the junction contained 12 bases not matched to a gene. CDR3 length: 17 residues. CDR3 in amino acids: CASSPELAGGTSDTQYF. The CDR3 nucleotides are TGTGCCAGCAGCCCGGAGCTAGCGGGAGGAACCAGCGATACGCAGTATTTT.

As to this clonotype: Just one base apart from a much larger clone, this may be a read error. J is TRBJ1-6 and V is TRBV12-3 or TRBV12-4; D is perhaps TRBD1 (5 bases). V lost 3 bases and J lost 6, with 15 bases in between. The CDR3 spans 16 residues. The CDR3 here is CASSFDAGSLNSPLHF. The CDR3 DNA sequence: TGTGCCAGCAGTTTCGACGCAGGGTCCCTTAATTCACCCCTCCACTTT.

The J gene is TRBJ2-7, the V gene TRBV7-8; no definite D call. Trimming took off 1 base at V and 6 bases at J, with 16 bases between the two ends. CDR1 and CDR2 (germline): SGHVS, FQNEAQ. The CDR3 has 15 residues. CDR3 sequence reads: CASSLVGISNSEQYF. Written as DNA, the CDR3 is TGTGCCAGCAGCTTAGTTGGGATTAGCAACTCCGAGCAGTACTTC.

Of note for this clonotype: Just one base apart from a much larger clone, this may be a read error. The chain is built from TRBV14 and TRBJ1-2, with 8 nucleotides matching TRBD1. CDR1 SGHDN and CDR2 FVKESK come from the germline V gene. The CDR3 extends over 16 amino acids. The CDR3 is CVSSQEWTGRYYGYTF. CDR3 coding DNA: TGTGTCAGCAGCCAAGAATGGACAGGGAGGTACTATGGCTACACCTTC. The entire variable domain, with the rest obtained from reference TRBV14 and TRBJ1-2, is as follows: EAGVTQFPSHSVIEKGQTVTLRCDPISGHDNLYWYRRVMGKEIKFLLHFVKESKQDESGMPNNRFLAERTGGTYSTLKVQPAELEDSGVYFCVSSQEWTGRYYGYTFGSGTRLTVV.

Worth noting for this clonotype: A read error may explain this, as a much larger clone is one base away. The V and J genes are TRBV6-2 or TRBV6-3 and TRBJ2-7, with 10 bases fitting TRBD2. J lost 0 bases, V lost 4 bases, and 6 bases had no gene match. CDR1 and CDR2 from the germline V gene are MNHEY and SVGEGT. The CDR3 has 16 residues. In DNA, the CDR3 is TGTGCCAGCAGTTTTGCAGCGGGAGGGCACTCCTACGAGCAGTACTTC. It codes for CASSFAAGGHSYEQYF.

As for this clonotype: This may be a read error: a much more frequent sequence differs by one nucleotide. V and J are TRBV5-6 and TRBJ2-4; possibly TRBD1 for D (8 bases). The V end lost 1 base, the J end lost 4 bases, and 12 bases lay between the germline ends. Germline values: CDR1 SGHDT, CDR2 YYEEEE. This CDR3 has 15 residues. The CDR3 region has the DNA TGTGCCAGCAGCTTGATACAGGGGGGGAAAAACATTCAGTACTTC. Its protein product is CASSLIQGGKNIQYF. The variable domain in full, completed from reference TRBV5-6 and TRBJ2-4, reads DAGVTQSPTHLIKTRGQQVTLRCSPKSGHDTVSWYQQALGQGPQFIFQYYEEEERQRGNFPDRFSGHQFPNYSSELNVNALLLGDSALYLCASSLIQGGKNIQYFGAGTRLSVL.

This clonotype was observed a handful of times. This is likely a read error, given that the CDR3 carries no conserved phenylalanine or tryptophan at its end. Because the CDR3's place on the DNA is in doubt, the DNA is left out and the CDR3 is given as listed by TCRdb. The chain links TRBV11-2 to TRBJ1-1; the DNA was not compared with TRBD1, the D call given in the table. Germline V gene lookup returns CDR1 SGHAT and CDR2 FQNNGV. The CDR3 is 12 residues long, ends included. CDR3 region: CASSQGVTEAIS.